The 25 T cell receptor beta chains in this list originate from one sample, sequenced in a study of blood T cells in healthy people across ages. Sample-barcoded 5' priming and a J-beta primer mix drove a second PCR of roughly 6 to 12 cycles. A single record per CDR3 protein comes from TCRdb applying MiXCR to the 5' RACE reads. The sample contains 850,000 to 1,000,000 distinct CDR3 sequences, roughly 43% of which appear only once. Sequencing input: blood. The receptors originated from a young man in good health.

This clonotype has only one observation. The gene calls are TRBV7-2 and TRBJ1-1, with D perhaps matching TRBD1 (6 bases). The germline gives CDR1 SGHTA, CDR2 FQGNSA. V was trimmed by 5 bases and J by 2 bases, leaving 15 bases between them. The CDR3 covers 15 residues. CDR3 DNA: TGTGCCAGCAGCACCGGCGGGGGGGCCAACACTGAAGCTTTCTTT. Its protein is CASSTGGGANTEAFF. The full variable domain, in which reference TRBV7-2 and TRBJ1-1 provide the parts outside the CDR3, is GAGVSQSPSNKVTEKGKDVELRCDPISGHTALYWYRQSLGQGLEFLIYFQGNSAPDKSGLPSDRFSAERTGGSVSTLTIQRTQQEDSAVYLCASSTGGGANTEAFFGQGTRLTVV.

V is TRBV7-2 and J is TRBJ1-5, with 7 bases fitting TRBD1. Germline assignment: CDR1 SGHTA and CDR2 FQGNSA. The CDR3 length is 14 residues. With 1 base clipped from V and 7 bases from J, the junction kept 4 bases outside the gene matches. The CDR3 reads CASSLGQGEQPQHF. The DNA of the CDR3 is TGTGCCAGCAGCTTAGGGCAGGGGGAGCAGCCCCAGCATTTT.

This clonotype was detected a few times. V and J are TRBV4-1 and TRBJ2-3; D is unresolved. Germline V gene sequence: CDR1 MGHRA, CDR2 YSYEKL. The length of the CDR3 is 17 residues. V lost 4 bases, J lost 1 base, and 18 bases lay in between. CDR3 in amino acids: CASSRTPVSDRTDTQYF. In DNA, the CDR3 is TGCGCCAGCAGCCGGACCCCGGTGAGCGACCGCACAGATACGCAGTATTTT.

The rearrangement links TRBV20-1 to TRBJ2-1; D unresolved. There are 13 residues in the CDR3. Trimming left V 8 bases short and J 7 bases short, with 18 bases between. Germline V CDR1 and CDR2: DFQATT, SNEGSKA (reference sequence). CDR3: CSFAGLVGNEQFF. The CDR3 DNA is TGCAGTTTCGCCGGGCTAGTGGGAAATGAGCAGTTCTTC.

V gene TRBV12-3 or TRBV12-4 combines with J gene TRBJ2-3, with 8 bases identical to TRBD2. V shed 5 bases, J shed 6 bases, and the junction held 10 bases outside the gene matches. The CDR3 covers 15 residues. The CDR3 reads CASSPRGGYTDTQYF. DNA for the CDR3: TGTGCCAGCAGTCCCCGGGGGGGGTATACGGATACGCAGTATTTT.

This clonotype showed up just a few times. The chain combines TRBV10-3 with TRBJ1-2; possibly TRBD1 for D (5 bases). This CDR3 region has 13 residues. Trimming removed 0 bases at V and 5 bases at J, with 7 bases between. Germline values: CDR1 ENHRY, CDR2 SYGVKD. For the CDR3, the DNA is TGTGCCATCAGTGAGTCTGGGGGTTATGGCTACACCTTC. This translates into CAISESGGYGYTF.

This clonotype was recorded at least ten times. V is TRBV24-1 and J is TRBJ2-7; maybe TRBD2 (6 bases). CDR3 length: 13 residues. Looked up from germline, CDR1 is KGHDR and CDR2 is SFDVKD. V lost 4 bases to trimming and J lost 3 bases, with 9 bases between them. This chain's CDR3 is CATSDGGDYEQYF. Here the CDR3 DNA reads TGTGCCACCAGTGACGGCGGGGACTACGAGCAGTACTTC.

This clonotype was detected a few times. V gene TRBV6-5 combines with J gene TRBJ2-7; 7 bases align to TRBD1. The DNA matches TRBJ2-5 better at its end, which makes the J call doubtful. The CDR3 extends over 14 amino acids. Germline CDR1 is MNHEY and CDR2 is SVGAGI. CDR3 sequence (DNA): TGTGCCAGCAGTACTACAGGGGTTTGGGAGACCCAGTACTTC. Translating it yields CASSTTGVWETQYF.

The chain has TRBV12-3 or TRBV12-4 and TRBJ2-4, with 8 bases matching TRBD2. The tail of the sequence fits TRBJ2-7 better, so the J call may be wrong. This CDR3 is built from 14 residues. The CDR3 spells CASRRTSLSVEQYF. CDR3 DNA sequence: TGTGCCAGCAGGCGGACTAGCCTGTCTGTCGAGCAGTACTTC.

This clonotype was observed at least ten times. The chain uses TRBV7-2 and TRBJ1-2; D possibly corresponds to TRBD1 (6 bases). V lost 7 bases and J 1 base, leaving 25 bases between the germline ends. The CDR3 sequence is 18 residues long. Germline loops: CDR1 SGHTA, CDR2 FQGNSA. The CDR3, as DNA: TGTGCCAGCACCCCCGGAATGAGTAGGGGGGCAGTTAACTATGGCTACACCTTC. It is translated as CASTPGMSRGAVNYGYTF.

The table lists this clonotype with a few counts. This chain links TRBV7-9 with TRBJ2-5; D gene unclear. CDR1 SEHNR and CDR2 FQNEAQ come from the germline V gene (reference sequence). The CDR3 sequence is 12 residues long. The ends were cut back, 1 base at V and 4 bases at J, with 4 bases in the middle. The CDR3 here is CASSLVSETQYF. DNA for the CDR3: TGTGCCAGCAGCTTAGTTTCAGAGACCCAGTACTTC.

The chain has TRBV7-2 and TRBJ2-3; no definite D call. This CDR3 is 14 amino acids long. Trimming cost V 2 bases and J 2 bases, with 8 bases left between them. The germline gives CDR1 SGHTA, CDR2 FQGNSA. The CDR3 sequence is CASSLQVDTDTQYF. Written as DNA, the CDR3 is TGTGCCAGCAGCTTACAAGTAGACACAGATACGCAGTATTTT.

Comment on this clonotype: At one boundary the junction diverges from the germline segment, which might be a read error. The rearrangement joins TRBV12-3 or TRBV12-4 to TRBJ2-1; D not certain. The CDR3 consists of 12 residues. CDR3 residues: CAGSLSGHEQFF. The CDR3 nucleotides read TGTGCCGGCAGTTTGTCTGGCCATGAGCAGTTCTTC.

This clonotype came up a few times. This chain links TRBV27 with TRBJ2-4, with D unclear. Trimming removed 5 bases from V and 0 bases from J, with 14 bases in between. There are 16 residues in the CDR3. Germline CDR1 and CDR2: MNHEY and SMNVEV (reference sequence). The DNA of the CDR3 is TGTGCCAGCAGTCCAACGTGGGCTCAAGCCAAAAACATTCAGTACTTC. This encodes CASSPTWAQAKNIQYF.

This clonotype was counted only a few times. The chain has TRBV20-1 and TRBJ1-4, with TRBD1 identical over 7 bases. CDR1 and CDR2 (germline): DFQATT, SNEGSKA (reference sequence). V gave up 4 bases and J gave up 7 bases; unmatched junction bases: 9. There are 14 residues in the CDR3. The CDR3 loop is CSAKQGGGGEKLFF. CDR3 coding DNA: TGCAGTGCTAAGCAGGGGGGCGGAGGTGAAAAACTGTTTTTT.

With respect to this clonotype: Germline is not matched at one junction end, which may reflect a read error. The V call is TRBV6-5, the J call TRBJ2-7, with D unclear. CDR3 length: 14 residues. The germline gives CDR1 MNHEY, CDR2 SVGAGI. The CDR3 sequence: CASRYSYRPYEQYF. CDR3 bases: TGTGCCAGCAGGTACTCGTACAGACCCTACGAGCAGTACTTC.

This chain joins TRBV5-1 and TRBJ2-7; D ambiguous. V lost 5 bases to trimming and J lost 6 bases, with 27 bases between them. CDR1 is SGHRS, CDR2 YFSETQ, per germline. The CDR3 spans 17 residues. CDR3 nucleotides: TGCGCCAGCAGTCTCGATCCTGTGGAGCCGACCTTTCGCGAGCAGTACTTC. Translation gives CASSLDPVEPTFREQYF.

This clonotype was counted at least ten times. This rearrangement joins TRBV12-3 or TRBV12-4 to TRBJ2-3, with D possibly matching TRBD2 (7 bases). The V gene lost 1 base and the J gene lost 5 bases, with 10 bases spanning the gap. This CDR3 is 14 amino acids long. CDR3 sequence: CASSLGGGGDTQYF. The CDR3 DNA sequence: TGTGCCAGCAGTTTAGGCGGGGGCGGAGATACGCAGTATTTT.

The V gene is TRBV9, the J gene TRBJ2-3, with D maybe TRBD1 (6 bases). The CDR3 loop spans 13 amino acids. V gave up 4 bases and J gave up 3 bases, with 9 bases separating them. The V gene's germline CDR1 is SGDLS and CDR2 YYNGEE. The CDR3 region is CASSWDTTDTQYF. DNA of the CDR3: TGTGCCAGCAGCTGGGACACAACAGATACGCAGTATTTT.

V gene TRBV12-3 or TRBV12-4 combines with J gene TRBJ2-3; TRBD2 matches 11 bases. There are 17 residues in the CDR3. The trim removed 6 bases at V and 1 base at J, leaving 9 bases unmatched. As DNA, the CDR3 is TGTGCCAGCAGACCCTCCGGGACTAGCGGCCGCACAGATACGCAGTATTTT. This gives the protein CASRPSGTSGRTDTQYF.

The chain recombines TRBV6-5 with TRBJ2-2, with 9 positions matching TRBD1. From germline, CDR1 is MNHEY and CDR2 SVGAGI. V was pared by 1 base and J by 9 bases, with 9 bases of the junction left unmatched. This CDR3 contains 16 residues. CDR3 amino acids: CASSYWLDRGTRELFF. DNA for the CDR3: TGTGCCAGCAGTTACTGGCTGGACAGGGGAACCAGGGAGCTGTTTTTT.

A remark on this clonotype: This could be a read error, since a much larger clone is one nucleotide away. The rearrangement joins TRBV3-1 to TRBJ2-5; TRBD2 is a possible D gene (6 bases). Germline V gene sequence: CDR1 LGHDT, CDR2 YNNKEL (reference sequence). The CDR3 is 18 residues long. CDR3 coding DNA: TGTGCCGGCAGCCAAGACGGACTATGGACGCCGAACCAAGAGACCCAGTACTTC. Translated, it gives CAGSQDGLWTPNQETQYF.

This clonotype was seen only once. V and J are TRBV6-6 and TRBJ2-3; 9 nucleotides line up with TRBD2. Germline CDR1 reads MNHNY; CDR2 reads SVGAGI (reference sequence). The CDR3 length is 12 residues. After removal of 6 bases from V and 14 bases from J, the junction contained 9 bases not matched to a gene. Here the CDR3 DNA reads TGTGCCAGCAGCGGGACTAGCCCACTTTTGTATTTT. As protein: CASSGTSPLLYF.

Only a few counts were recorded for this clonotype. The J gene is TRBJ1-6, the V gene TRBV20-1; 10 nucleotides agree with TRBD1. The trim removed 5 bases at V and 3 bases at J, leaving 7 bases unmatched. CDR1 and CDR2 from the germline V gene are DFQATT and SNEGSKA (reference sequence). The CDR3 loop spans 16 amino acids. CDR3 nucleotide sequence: TGCAGTGCTCCAAGGACAGGGGGGCTCTATAATTCACCCCTCCACTTT. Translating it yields CSAPRTGGLYNSPLHF.

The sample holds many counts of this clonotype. The CDR3 spells CASSVGFGGGSYNEQFF. As DNA, the CDR3 is TGTGCCAGCAGCGTCGGGTTTGGGGGGGGATCCTACAATGAGCAGTTCTTC. The rearrangement joins TRBV9 to TRBJ2-1, with 7 positions matching TRBD2. This CDR3 is built from 17 residues. Trimming removed 2 bases from V and 1 base from J; junction bases left unmatched: 9. Germline loops: CDR1 SGDLS, CDR2 YYNGEE.